This paragraph covers one T cell receptor (beta chain) sequence. The CDR3 totals 14 residues. Looked up from germline, CDR1 is SGDLS and CDR2 is YYNGEE. Trimming took 0 bases from V and 7 from J, leaving 10 bases between them. Regarding time point: pre-treatment baseline. Blood was drawn before treatment and at week 3 after checkpoint blockade. The data belong to a study of blood T cell dynamics during melanoma immunotherapy. Produced via immunoSEQ multiplex PCR; TCRdb's table is partial and in-frame only. The table has 20,000 to 30,000 clones, 87% seen once. The genes are TRBV9 and TRBJ1-4; weak D call: TRBD1 (6 bases). The material sequenced was blood, taken from a patient treated with checkpoint blockade. The TCR originated in a human donor with melanoma. The CDR3 region has the DNA TGTGCCAGCAGCGTAGGAGGGGGGAGTGAAAAACTGTTTTTT. Its translation is CASSVGGGSEKLFF.